The rows below give T cell receptor beta chains drawn from one sample of a study of CD8+CD57+ T cells in acquired aplastic anemia. TCRdb re-called the reads with MiXCR, one entry per CDR3 protein. The sample contains approximately 300,000 distinct CDR3 sequences, about three fifths of which appear only once. Sequencing used sorted CD4+, CD8+, or CD8+CD57+ T cells (not recorded which) from PBMCs. The receptor set was obtained from a human donor with aplastic anemia. CDR3s include the opening cysteine and the closing phenylalanine or tryptophan. The D gene is left open where the match is weak. Size values are once, few and many counts, or a class for expanded clones, and some rows have none.

TRBV12-5	.	TRBJ2-1	TRBD2	TGTGCTAGTGGTTTGGGGCGGGAGTATGAGCAGTTCTTC	CASGLGREYEQFF
TRBV20-1	.	TRBJ2-7	TRBD2	TGCAGTGCTACTGGGACTAGCACCTACGAGCAGTACTTC	CSATGTSTYEQYF
TRBV9	.	TRBJ2-2	.	TGTGCCAGCAGTTGGGTCCCGGCTAGCGGGGAGCTGTTTTTT	CASSWVPASGELFF
TRBV12-3/TRBV12-4	.	TRBJ2-5	TRBD1	TGTGCCAGCAGTGCGGGTAGGGGGCGGGAGACCCAGTACTTC	CASSAGRGRETQYF
TRBV20-1	.	TRBJ1-3	.	TGCAGTGCTGACAGTAGCTCTGGAAACACCATATATTTT	CSADSSSGNTIYF
TRBV6-2/TRBV6-3	many	TRBJ2-2	TRBD2	TGTGCCAGCAGTTACTCGACTAGCGGGAGGGCCGGGGAGCTGTTTTTT	CASSYSTSGRAGELFF
TRBV15	few	TRBJ2-2	.	TGTGCCACCAGCAAAAGCCTCGGGCAGGGCCCCACCGGGGAGCTGTTTTTT	CATSKSLGQGPTGELFF
TRBV10-1	few	TRBJ2-3	.	TGCGCCAGCAGAGAAGGTGGCACAGATACGCAGTATTTT	CASREGGTDTQYF
TRBV20-1	many	TRBJ1-3	.	TGCAGTGCTAAAAGGGGCCAGACCGACCACTCTGGAAACACCATATATTTT	CSAKRGQTDHSGNTIYF
TRBV20-1	.	TRBJ2-7	TRBD2	TGCAGTGCTAGAGGCGGGAGGGCCTCCTACGAGCAGTACTTC	CSARGGRASYEQYF
TRBV2	once	TRBJ1-1	TRBD1	TGTGCCAGCCGAGGACAGGTAGCCACTGAAGCTTTCTTT	CASRGQVATEAFF
TRBV29-1	.	TRBJ2-1	TRBD2	TGCAGCGTTGTTCCTAGCGGGCCGGCCTACAATGAGCAGTTCTTC	CSVVPSGPAYNEQFF
TRBV29-1	.	TRBJ1-1	TRBD1	TGCAGCGTTGACCAGGGGCGAGGGGGCAGTGCTTTCTTT	CSVDQGRGGSAFF
TRBV6-1	many	TRBJ2-1	TRBD2	TGTGCCAGCAGTGCTACGGGGGGTGCTTACAATGAGCAGTTCTTC	CASSATGGAYNEQFF